This T cell receptor (beta chain) was captured by sequencing in a study of technical replicates of blood from a few donors. Germline V gives CDR1 SGHTA, CDR2 FQGNSA. The CDR3 has 13 residues. The V and J ends lost 2 bases and 2 bases respectively, with 6 bases between them. The repertoire was sequenced with immunoSEQ multiplex PCR; TCRdb's copy has only in-frame clones and lacks some. The sample yields under 75,000 clones, approximately 92% seen once. The clonotype originates from a human donor in good health. Some clones in this sample may be carry-over from other donors' samples. The sample was PBMCs. V gene TRBV7-2 combines with J gene TRBJ2-5, with D uncertain. CDR3 nucleotide sequence: TGTGCCAGCAGCTTAACATTTCAAGAGACCCAGTACTTC. It specifies CASSLTFQETQYF.